Below, one T cell receptor (beta chain) is given with its context. The antigen is undetermined. The CDR3 spans 16 residues. The J segment lost 3 bases and the V segment lost 7 bases, leaving 15 bases of the junction unmatched. The V gene's germline CDR1 is SNHLY and CDR2 FYNNEI. This specimen comes from a study of shared clonotypes between healthy human individuals. For the study at large: In total, the donors were a couple of women and three men aged 18 to 49.

Samples underwent the assay at deep level. Original processing methods: Junction-only sequences without quality scores came from ImmunoSEQ, so filtering differed. The assay was immunoSEQ multiplex PCR, and TCRdb's table has in-frame clones only and misses some. V and J calls and clone size are as listed in that table; D and trimming were resolved from the DNA. The data show around 2.5 million clones, with over 85% seen just once and 0.36% held by the top ten. Whole-study results and caveats: Sharing across a few donors was seen in 4% to 5% of naive CD4 clonotypes.

The clonotype originates from a man between 18 and 35 years old in good health. Some clones in this sample may be carry-over from other donors' samples. The chain joins TRBV2 to TRBJ2-7; TRBD2 matches 7 bases. What was sequenced was naive CD4+ T cells from PBMCs. As for subset: CD45RA+ positively selected. The CDR3, as DNA: TGTGCCAGCACGGGGGATGCGGGAGATGGGAACTACGAGCAGTACTTC. It yields the protein CASTGDAGDGNYEQYF.